The next 27 T cell receptor beta chains were all read from a single sample in a study of cytomegalovirus exposure and HLA in healthy donors. With 60 Vbeta and 13 Jbeta primers, the PCR was carried out. Measured with immunoSEQ multiplex PCR; TCRdb has only the in-frame clones, and not every one. This specimen shows 91,000 or so clones; the ten leading clones hold just under 3.5%. The sequenced sample consisted of PBMCs. Receptors were obtained from a woman aged 25-40 years in good health and CMV-seronegative.

The rearrangement links TRBV5-1 to TRBJ1-4; D gene ambiguous. Germline V gene lookup returns CDR1 SGHRS and CDR2 YFSETQ. V lost 1 base and J lost 0, with 10 bases in between. The CDR3 runs 16 residues. The CDR3, as DNA: TGCGCCAGCAGCTTGCCAGGTAGGCCAACTAATGAAAAACTGTTTTTT. This codes for CASSLPGRPTNEKLFF.

The V and J genes are TRBV10-1 and TRBJ2-7, with 7 bases aligning to TRBD2. The CDR3 is 14 amino acids. Losses at the gene ends were 0 bases for V and 3 bases for J; bases not matched to a gene: 2. From germline, CDR1 is WNHNN and CDR2 SYGVQD (reference sequence). DNA of the CDR3: TGCGCCAGCAGTGAGTCCAGCGGGAACTACGAGCAGTACTTC. Its protein is CASSESSGNYEQYF.

V is TRBV18 and J is TRBJ1-2, with D unresolved. The CDR3 runs to 16 residues. V lost 3 bases and J lost 4, with 18 bases in between. CDR1 is KGHSH and CDR2 is LQKENI in the germline V gene. CDR3 sequence reads: CASSPGGAQGGYGYTF. The DNA for the CDR3 is TGTGCCAGCTCACCCGGAGGCGCACAAGGAGGCTATGGCTACACCTTC.

This rearrangement joins TRBV4-1 to TRBJ1-2, with no clear D. The CDR3 consists of 12 residues. CDR1 is MGHRA and CDR2 is YSYEKL in the germline V gene. Trimming removed 1 base at V and 3 bases at J, with 3 bases between. CDR3 DNA: TGCGCCAGCAGCCAAGGAGACTATGGCTACACCTTC. Its protein is CASSQGDYGYTF.

The rearrangement joins TRBV9 to TRBJ2-1; possibly TRBD2 for D (5 bases). Per the germline V gene, CDR1 is SGDLS and CDR2 is YYNGEE. Trimming stripped 0 bases from V and 6 bases from J, with 10 bases between. The CDR3 is 14 amino acids. CDR3: CASSVGRGPNEQFF. The CDR3 coding sequence is TGTGCCAGCAGCGTAGGTCGGGGTCCCAATGAGCAGTTCTTC.

V is TRBV7-9 and J is TRBJ1-2; 12 bases match TRBD1. Looked up from germline, CDR1 is SEHNR and CDR2 is FQNEAQ (reference sequence). This CDR3 contains 14 residues. Germline trimming cut 7 bases from V and 8 bases from J; bases unmatched to any gene: 8. The CDR3 sequence: CASTGQGATEGYTF. DNA for the CDR3: TGTGCCAGCACGGGACAGGGGGCAACGGAAGGCTACACCTTC. Combining the CDR3 with reference TRBV7-9 and TRBJ1-2 gives the whole variable domain DTGVSQNPRHKITKRGQNVTFRCDPISEHNRLYWYRQTLGQGPEFLTYFQNEAQLEKSRLLSDRFSAERPKGSFSTLEIQRTEQGDSAMYLCASTGQGATEGYTFGSGTRLTVV.

The J gene is TRBJ2-7, the V gene TRBV19; 7 bases are shared with TRBD1. The J segment lost 3 bases and the V segment lost 6 bases, leaving 11 bases of the junction unmatched. Germline V gene data show CDR1 as LNHDA and CDR2 as SQIVND (reference sequence). The CDR3 totals 15 residues. The CDR3 DNA is TGTGCCAGTAGCAATTACAGGGGATCCGACTACGAGCAGTACTTC. It is translated as CASSNYRGSDYEQYF. Combining the CDR3 with reference TRBV19 and TRBJ2-7 gives the whole variable domain DGGITQSPKYLFRKEGQNVTLSCEQNLNHDAMYWYRQDPGQGLRLIYYSQIVNDFQKGDIAEGYSVSREKKESFPLTVTSAQKNPTAFYLCASSNYRGSDYEQYFGPGTRLTVT.

The chain combines TRBV6-6 with TRBJ2-3, with 10 nucleotides matching TRBD2. The CDR3 has 16 amino acids. Looked up from germline, CDR1 is MNHNY and CDR2 is SVGAGI (reference sequence). The junction had 4 bases not matched to a gene; V was cut back by 4 bases and J by 0 bases. The CDR3, as DNA: TGTGCCAGCAGTTTCCAGACTAGCGGGAGCACAGATACGCAGTATTTT. Its translation: CASSFQTSGSTDTQYF.

As regards this clone: At the DNA level, this CDR3 is encoded by other sequences in the same sample as well. This rearrangement joins TRBV7-9 to TRBJ2-4; 8 bases fit TRBD2. Germline trimming cut 4 bases from V and 2 bases from J; bases unmatched to any gene: 7. The CDR3 runs 16 residues. Germline V CDR1 and CDR2: SEHNR, FQNEAQ (reference sequence). In DNA, the CDR3 is TGTGCCAGCAGCTCCCGGGAGGGGGGGACCAAAAACATTCAGTACTTC. Its translation is CASSSREGGTKNIQYF.

The chain is built from TRBV2 and TRBJ2-6; D is unresolved. Germline V CDR1 and CDR2: SNHLY, FYNNEI. This CDR3 contains 16 residues. The V end was cut by 4 bases, the J end by 0 bases, with 10 bases between. The DNA of the CDR3 is TGTGCCAGCAGTGGGATCCAGGACTCTGGGGCCAACGTCCTGACTTTC. Its protein product is CASSGIQDSGANVLTF.

The genes are TRBV4-2 and TRBJ2-5; 7 nucleotides agree with TRBD2. Trimming at V came to 3 bases and at J to 1 base, leaving 2 bases not matched to a gene. The germline V gene encodes CDR1 LGHNA and CDR2 YNFKEQ. This CDR3 has 14 residues. Written as DNA, the CDR3 is TGTGCCAGCAGCCAGGGACTATCCCAAGAGACCCAGTACTTC. Its protein is CASSQGLSQETQYF.

The rearrangement links TRBV5-8 to TRBJ2-3; D is perhaps TRBD1 (6 bases). The CDR3 totals 14 residues. Trimming pared 2 bases from V and 2 bases from J, leaving 9 bases between. Germline CDR1 reads SGHTS; CDR2 reads YDEGEE. CDR3 sequence (DNA): TGTGCCAGCAGCTTTTGGACAGCCACAGATACGCAGTATTTT. Protein sequence: CASSFWTATDTQYF.

The chain couples TRBV7-9 to TRBJ1-2, with 9 bases fitting TRBD1. CDR3 length: 15 amino acids. The V gene's germline CDR1 is SEHNR and CDR2 FQNEAQ (reference sequence). V gave up 4 bases and J gave up 4 bases; unmatched junction bases: 7. The DNA for the CDR3 is TGTGCCAGCAGCTCCGGGACAGGGATCGCCTATGGCTACACCTTC. Protein: CASSSGTGIAYGYTF.

The V call is TRBV9, the J call TRBJ2-3, with TRBD2 matching over 16 bases. The V gene end was trimmed by 7 bases and the J gene end by 4 bases; junction bases not matched to a gene: 6. The CDR3 runs 16 residues. CDR1 and CDR2 (germline): SGDLS, YYNGEE. CDR3 region: CASGKGLAGGADTQYF. The DNA of the CDR3 is TGTGCCAGCGGGAAGGGACTAGCGGGAGGGGCAGATACGCAGTATTTT.

The CDR3 region has the DNA TGTGCCAGCTCACCACTTTCATCCCAGGGAGGGTCCTACAATGAGCAGTTCTTC. Protein sequence: CASSPLSSQGGSYNEQFF. This chain uses TRBV18 with TRBJ2-1; 7 bases align to TRBD2. The junction had 10 bases not matched to a gene; V was cut back by 1 base and J by 1 base. This CDR3 contains 18 residues. CDR1 KGHSH and CDR2 LQKENI come from the germline V gene.

This chain uses TRBV7-2 with TRBJ1-6, with D perhaps TRBD1 (5 bases). Looked up from germline, CDR1 is SGHTA and CDR2 is FQGNSA. The CDR3 extends over 15 amino acids. V was pared by 7 bases and J by 10 bases, with 20 bases between. The CDR3 here is CASNRPEVGQSPLHF. The CDR3, as DNA: TGTGCCAGCAACCGACCGGAAGTTGGACAATCACCCCTCCACTTT.

The V gene is TRBV10-2, the J gene TRBJ2-7, with 12 bases matching TRBD2. Per the germline V gene, CDR1 is WSHSY and CDR2 is SAAADI. With 7 bases clipped from V and 6 bases from J, the junction kept 7 bases outside the gene matches. This CDR3 is 14 amino acids long. The CDR3 region has the DNA TGCGCCAGCACTCTAGCGGGAGGGCCCTCCGAGCAGTACTTC. Its translation is CASTLAGGPSEQYF.

CDR3 DNA: TGTGCCAGCATACGACGGGACAGAGGAGAGACCCAGTACTTC. Amino acids: CASIRRDRGETQYF. The chain is built from TRBV2 and TRBJ2-5; the match to TRBD1 covers 7 bases. Trimming removed 7 bases from V and 4 bases from J; junction bases left unmatched: 9. CDR1 and CDR2 (germline): SNHLY, FYNNEI. This CDR3 is 14 amino acids long.

This chain joins TRBV7-9 and TRBJ2-7; 7 bases match TRBD2. The germline V gene has CDR1 SEHNR and CDR2 FQNEAQ (reference sequence). The CDR3 runs 15 residues. V dropped 4 bases and J dropped 3; count of bases not matched to a gene: 9. CDR3 bases: TGTGCCAGCAGCTCGCTAGCGGCCGTTGACTACGAGCAGTACTTC. It translates to CASSSLAAVDYEQYF.

The chain links TRBV20-1 to TRBJ1-2; no definite D call. The length of the CDR3 is 11 residues. The V end was cut by 0 bases, the J end by 8 bases, with 7 bases between. Germline CDR1 DFQATT, CDR2 SNEGSKA (reference sequence). Here the CDR3 DNA reads TGCAGTGCTAGAGAAGTACAGGGCTACACCTTC. Encoded protein: CSAREVQGYTF.

This rearrangement joins TRBV5-1 to TRBJ2-2, with 8 bases that match TRBD1. The CDR3 loop spans 15 amino acids. The junction had 9 bases not matched to a gene; V was cut back by 4 bases and J by 7 bases. Germline values: CDR1 SGHRS, CDR2 YFSETQ. The CDR3 DNA reads TGCGCCAGCAGCCAGAGCCTTGACAGGGGCGGGGAGCTGTTTTTT. It translates to CASSQSLDRGGELFF.

This rearrangement joins TRBV7-3 to TRBJ2-7; 13 bases align to TRBD2. Per germline, CDR1 SGHTA and CDR2 FQGTGA. The J segment lost 4 bases and the V segment lost 5 bases, leaving 5 bases of the junction unmatched. The CDR3 covers 15 residues. CDR3 bases: TGTGCCAGCAGCCGGACTAGCGGGGGAGGGTACGAGCAGTACTTC. Its translation: CASSRTSGGGYEQYF.

The chain employs TRBV5-6 and TRBJ2-7; 9 bases line up with TRBD1. The germline gives CDR1 SGHDT, CDR2 YYEEEE. The V segment lost 3 bases and the J segment 4 bases; nucleotides outside the gene matches: 8. CDR3 length equals 15 residues. CDR3 coding DNA: TGTGCCAGCAGCTCCGCCGGGACAGGGAGGTACGAGCAGTACTTC. Protein product: CASSSAGTGRYEQYF.

The rearrangement links TRBV30 to TRBJ1-5; D perhaps matches TRBD1 (6 bases). CDR3 length equals 12 residues. V lost 5 bases and J 4 bases, leaving 9 bases between the germline ends. Germline CDR1 reads GTSNPN; CDR2 reads SVGIG (reference sequence). Here the CDR3 reads CAWGTNNQPQHF. CDR3 DNA sequence: TGTGCCTGGGGGACAAATAATCAGCCCCAGCATTTT.

The chain couples TRBV30 to TRBJ2-3; 8 nucleotides agree with TRBD1. J gave up 0 bases and V 0 bases, and 2 bases lay outside the gene matches. The CDR3 is 15 amino acids. The germline V gene encodes CDR1 GTSNPN and CDR2 SVGIG (reference sequence). The CDR3 loop reads CAWSVGTGSTDTQYF. The CDR3, as DNA: TGTGCCTGGAGTGTCGGGACAGGTAGCACAGATACGCAGTATTTT.

The V and J genes are TRBV6-6 and TRBJ1-1; tentatively, D is TRBD1 (6 bases). Trimming took off 1 base at V and 10 bases at J, with 10 bases between the two ends. From germline, CDR1 is MNHNY and CDR2 SVGAGI (reference sequence). CDR3 length: 12 amino acids. The CDR3 DNA reads TGTGCCAGCAGTTACTTAAGGGGGGGAGCTTTCTTT. Protein sequence: CASSYLRGGAFF.

The gene calls are TRBV5-8 and TRBJ2-3; D might be TRBD1 (6 bases). Trimming took 0 bases from V and 1 from J, leaving 9 bases between them. The germline V gene has CDR1 SGHTS and CDR2 YDEGEE. This CDR3 spans 15 amino acids. The CDR3 DNA follows: TGTGCCAGCAGCTTGGGACAGGAGTGCACAGATACGCAGTATTTT. Its translation is CASSLGQECTDTQYF. The full variable domain, completed using reference TRBV5-8 and TRBJ2-3, is EAGVTQSPTHLIKTRGQQATLRCSPISGHTSVYWYQQALGLGLQFLLWYDEGEERNRGNFPPRFSGRQFPNYSSELNVNALELEDSALYLCASSLGQECTDTQYFGPGTRLTVL.